This TCR beta chain was identified during a study of blood T cell repertoires in COVID-19. Study at large: The study drew acute and convalescent COVID-19 samples from the United States, Italy and Spain.

Profiling relied on immunoSEQ multiplex PCR, and the TCRdb table lists in-frame clones only, not all of them. The data hold 350,000 to 450,000 clones, with 90% to 95% observed a single time. The V gene's germline CDR1 is LNHDA and CDR2 SQIVND (reference sequence). V dropped 0 bases and J dropped 4 bases, with 9 bases sitting between them. The CDR3 runs 14 residues. Individuals drawn from 24 US areas were roughly 18 to 95 years old. The sequenced material came from PBMCs or T cells enriched from blood (not recorded which). This TCR was sampled from a woman in her forties who had been exposed to COVID-19. The chain carries TRBV19 and TRBJ1-2; possibly TRBD1 for D (6 bases). The CDR3 DNA follows: TGTGCCAGTAGTATAGAACCAGGGGTCTATGGCTACACCTTC. Protein sequence: CASSIEPGVYGYTF.